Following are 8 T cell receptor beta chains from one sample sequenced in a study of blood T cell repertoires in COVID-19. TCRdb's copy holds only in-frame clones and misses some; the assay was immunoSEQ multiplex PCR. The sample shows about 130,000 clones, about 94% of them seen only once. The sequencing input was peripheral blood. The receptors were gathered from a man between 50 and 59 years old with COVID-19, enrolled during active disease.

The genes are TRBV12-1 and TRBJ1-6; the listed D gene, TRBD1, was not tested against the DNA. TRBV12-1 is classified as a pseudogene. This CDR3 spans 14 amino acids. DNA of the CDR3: TGTGCCAGCGATTCCGAACAGAAGAATTCACCCCTCCACTTT. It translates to CASDSEQKNSPLHF.

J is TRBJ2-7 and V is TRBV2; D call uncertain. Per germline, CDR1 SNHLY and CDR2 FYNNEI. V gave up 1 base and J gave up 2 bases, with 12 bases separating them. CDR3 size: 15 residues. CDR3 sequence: CASSEGSYTTYEQYV. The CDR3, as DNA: TGTGCCAGCAGTGAAGGCAGCTATACTACCTACGAGCAGTACGTC.

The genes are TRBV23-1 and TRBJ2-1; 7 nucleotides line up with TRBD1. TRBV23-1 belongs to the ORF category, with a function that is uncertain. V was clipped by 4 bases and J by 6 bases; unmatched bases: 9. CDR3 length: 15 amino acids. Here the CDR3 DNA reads TGCGCCAGCAGTCGCTCACAGGGGCTTCGCAATGAGCAGTTCTTC. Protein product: CASSRSQGLRNEQFF.

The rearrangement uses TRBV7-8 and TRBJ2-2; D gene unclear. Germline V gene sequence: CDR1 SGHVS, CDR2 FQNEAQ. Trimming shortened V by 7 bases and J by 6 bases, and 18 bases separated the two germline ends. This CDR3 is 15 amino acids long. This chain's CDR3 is CASTSEAVGSGELFF. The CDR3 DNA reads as TGTGCCAGCACCTCCGAGGCGGTTGGGTCCGGGGAGCTGTTTTTT.

CDR3 sequence (DNA): TGTGCCAGCAGAAAGGTGGGGCTGCAGACGAATGAGCAGTTCTTC. Amino acid sequence: CASRKVGLQTNEQFF. The chain has TRBV6-5 and TRBJ2-1, with D perhaps matching TRBD1 (5 bases). Looked up from germline, CDR1 is MNHEY and CDR2 is SVGAGI. Trimming took off 6 bases at V and 7 bases at J, with 19 bases between the two ends. The CDR3 spans 15 residues.

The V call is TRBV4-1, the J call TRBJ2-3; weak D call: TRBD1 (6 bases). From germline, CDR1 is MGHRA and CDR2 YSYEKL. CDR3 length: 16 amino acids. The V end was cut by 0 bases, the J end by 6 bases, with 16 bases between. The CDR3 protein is CASSQEGLGARDTQYF. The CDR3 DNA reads TGCGCCAGCAGCCAAGAAGGGCTGGGGGCTCGGGATACGCAGTATTTT.

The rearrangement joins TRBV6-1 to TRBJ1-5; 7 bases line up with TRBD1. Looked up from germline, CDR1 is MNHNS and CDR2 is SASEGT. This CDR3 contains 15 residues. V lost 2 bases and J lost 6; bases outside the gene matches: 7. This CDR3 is CASSERGQGGQPQHF. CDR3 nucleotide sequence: TGTGCCAGCAGTGAAAGGGGGCAGGGGGGTCAGCCCCAGCATTTT.

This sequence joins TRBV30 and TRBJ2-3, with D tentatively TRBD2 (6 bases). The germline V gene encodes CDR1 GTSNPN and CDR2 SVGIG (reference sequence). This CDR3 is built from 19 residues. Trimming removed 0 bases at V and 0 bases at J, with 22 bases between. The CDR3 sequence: CAWSVPGAGVKTSTDTQYF. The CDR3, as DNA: TGTGCCTGGAGTGTACCAGGAGCGGGCGTAAAAACTAGCACAGATACGCAGTATTTT.